This T cell receptor beta chain came from a study of blood T cell repertoires in COVID-19 (dated by TCRdb to the early 2020s). Regarding the research as a whole: Samples covering the acute and convalescent phases of COVID-19 were provided by collaborators in the United States, Italy and Spain. The material from the prospective study consisted of cDNA or gDNA derived from T cells, B-cell-depleted T cells, or PBMCs. The dataset comprised deeply sampled blood TCRbeta repertoires from subjects exposed to, actively infected with, or recovered from COVID-19. The repertoires were released in a freely available public database meant as a resource for research on the immune response to SARS-CoV-2. Samples came from the ongoing ImmuneRACE study (first 160 participants) plus 1,254 subjects from 6 global collaborators. Nearly every sample came with metadata listing a de-identified subject ID, COVID-19 status, age in years and sex. Where HLA class I and class II types were available, the types were taken from metadata supplied by the sample provider, not from assay-based typing.

The immunoSEQ Assay, a bias-controlled multiplex PCR, was used to amplify TCRbeta CDR3 regions from genomic DNA. Regarding the original processing steps: The number of nucleated cells in each sample was estimated from the amplification of reference gene primers within the assay. Sequence reads were collapsed and filtered to measure the absolute abundance of every unique TCRbeta CDR3 rearrangement. Productive Simpson clonality was computed per sample as the square root of Simpson's diversity index over productive rearrangements. As stored in TCRdb, this immuneACCESS dataset retains in-frame rearrangements with V and J assigned. A fraction of the clones does not appear; measured against another copy, unresolved V genes explain less than half of the discrepancy, and the remainder lacks a known reason. V, J and clone size are those of that table, while D and trimming were read from the DNA. For this sample there are about 59,000 clones; around 88% appear just once. About 18% of the sample lies in the top ten.

In the case of this clone: Which antigen it targets is not known. Base qualities are not at hand, and no much larger clone is one base apart.

Trimming removed 5 bases from V and 1 base from J, leaving 14 bases between the germline ends. CDR1 is given as MGHRA and CDR2 as YSYEKL, both from the germline V gene. The CDR3 has 16 amino acids, counting the end cysteine and phenylalanine. The kept DNA is CDR3 alone, 48 bases in frame from the first base. Each collaborating institution followed its own protocols to collect whole blood in K2EDTA tubes. For TCRbeta analysis, collaborators shipped samples in one of three forms: frozen whole blood, isolated PBMCs, or DNA extracted from either of those sample types. The paper's findings and limits, for the study overall: Clinical and demographic metadata were provided uncurated, with the amount varying by source and participant.

The sample was peripheral blood. The origin of this receptor is an elderly woman with active COVID-19. In this chain, TRBV4-1 is recombined with TRBJ2-2, with the D gene uncertain. Here the CDR3 is given as CASSSYAGRNTGELFF. Read as DNA, the sequence is TGCGCCAGCAGCTCCTATGCAGGCCGGAACACCGGGGAGCTGTTTTTT.